This T cell receptor (beta chain) was retrieved from a study of control samples from healthy donors and cancer patients. The CDR3 has 15 amino acids. Trimming stripped 4 bases from V and 2 bases from J, with 16 bases between. Germline CDR1 SGHRS, CDR2 YFSETQ. This clone was recorded a few times. TCRdb's copy holds only in-frame clones and misses some; the assay was immunoSEQ multiplex PCR. The repertoire has 100,000 to 150,000 clones, roughly 90% of them found once; the top ten carry 2% to 3%. The chain employs TRBV5-1 and TRBJ2-7; weak D call: TRBD2 (5 bases). Sequencing input: blood. The receptor comes from a middle-aged man in good health. CDR3 amino acids: CASSPGGSIAYEQYF. Here the CDR3 DNA reads TGCGCCAGCAGCCCTGGAGGCAGTATCGCCTACGAGCAGTACTTC.